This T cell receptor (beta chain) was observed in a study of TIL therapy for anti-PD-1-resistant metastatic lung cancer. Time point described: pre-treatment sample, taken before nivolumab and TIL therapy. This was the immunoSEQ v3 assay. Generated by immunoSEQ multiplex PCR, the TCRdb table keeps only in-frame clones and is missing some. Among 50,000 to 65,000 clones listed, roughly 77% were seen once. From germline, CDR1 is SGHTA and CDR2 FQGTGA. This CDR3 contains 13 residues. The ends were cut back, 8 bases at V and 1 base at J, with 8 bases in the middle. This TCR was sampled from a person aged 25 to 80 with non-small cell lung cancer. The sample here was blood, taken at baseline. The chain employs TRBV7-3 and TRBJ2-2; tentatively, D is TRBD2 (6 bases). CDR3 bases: TGTGCCAGCCGGGACTTGAACACCGGGGAGCTGTTTTTT. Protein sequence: CASRDLNTGELFF.